This TCR beta chain was observed in a study of blood T cell repertoires in COVID-19. Study at large: PBMCs, B-cell-depleted T cells, or T cells provided the cDNA or gDNA that made up the material.

Original analysis: How many nucleated cells were present was estimated from reference gene primer amplification. The table came from immunoSEQ multiplex PCR; TCRdb's copy has only in-frame clones and leaves some out. V, J and clone size derive from that table, while D and trimming were established from the DNA sequence. The sample shows about 150,000 clones, around 91% of them seen only once. The Seattle site enrolled patients during active infection and followed them longitudinally. This clone was counted a single time. The V end was cut by 0 bases, the J end by 4 bases, with 13 bases between. The germline V gene has CDR1 SNHLY and CDR2 FYNNEI. This CDR3 region has 15 residues.

The V and J genes are TRBV2 and TRBJ2-7; D is possibly TRBD2 (5 bases). The sample consisted of peripheral blood. This clonotype was obtained from a man aged 18 to 29 with COVID-19, enrolled during active disease. The CDR3 here is CASSEAGGEAYEQYF. The CDR3 bases are TGTGCCAGCAGTGAAGCTGGAGGAGAGGCTTACGAGCAGTACTTC.